A single sample is the source of the 29 T cell receptor beta chains below, sequenced in a study of blood T cell repertoires in COVID-19. Sequenced by immunoSEQ multiplex PCR; TCRdb stores in-frame clones only, minus some. The sample lists 88,000 or so clones; 89% were seen once. Sequenced input: peripheral blood. These receptor sequences come from a man aged 50 to 59 with acute or convalescent COVID-19.

The chain recombines TRBV7-9 with TRBJ1-2; 8 bases map to TRBD1. Germline V gene data show CDR1 as SEHNR and CDR2 as FQNEAQ (reference sequence). J gave up 3 bases and V 4 bases, and 10 bases lay outside the gene matches. This CDR3 spans 16 amino acids. As DNA, the CDR3 is TGTGCCAGCAGCTCCGGACAGGGACCCCTCTACTATGGCTACACCTTC. Protein sequence: CASSSGQGPLYYGYTF.

The J gene is TRBJ2-3, the V gene TRBV27, with 11 bases identical to TRBD2. The CDR3 has 15 amino acids. The germline V gene has CDR1 MNHEY and CDR2 SMNVEV (reference sequence). V was pared by 4 bases and J by 6 bases, with 6 bases of the junction left unmatched. CDR3 DNA sequence: TGTGCCAGCAGTTGGCTAGCGGGGGGAATGGATACGCAGTATTTT. Amino acids: CASSWLAGGMDTQYF.

The gene calls are TRBV12-3 or TRBV12-4 and TRBJ2-1, with no clear D. The germline V and J ends were trimmed by 1 base and 15 bases, with 13 bases remaining between them. The CDR3 covers 12 residues. CDR3 protein: CASSLDVGMRFF. The CDR3 region has the DNA TGTGCCAGCAGTTTAGATGTGGGCATGAGGTTCTTC.

The V call is TRBV6-2 or TRBV6-3, the J call TRBJ2-3; D is possibly TRBD1 (6 bases). V lost 6 bases and J 3 bases, leaving 19 bases between the germline ends. CDR3 size: 16 residues. Germline V gene lookup returns CDR1 MNHEY and CDR2 SVGEGT. CDR3 in amino acids: CASSRTTGTPTDTQYF. DNA of the CDR3: TGTGCCAGCAGCCGAACGACCGGGACACCGACAGATACGCAGTATTTT.

This chain joins TRBV19 and TRBJ1-2, with TRBD1 matching 7 bases. The V and J ends lost 4 bases and 4 bases, in that order; junction bases with no gene match: 6. Germline V lookup: CDR1 LNHDA, CDR2 SQIVND (reference sequence). The length of the CDR3 is 14 residues. The CDR3 region is CASSTGTEFYGYTF. The CDR3 nucleotides read TGTGCCAGTAGTACCGGGACAGAATTCTATGGCTACACCTTC.

V is TRBV28 and J is TRBJ1-4; D gene ambiguous. The CDR3 is 13 amino acids. CDR1 is MDHEN, CDR2 SYDVKM, per germline. V was trimmed by 4 bases and J by 2 bases, leaving 5 bases between them. CDR3 coding DNA: TGTGCCAGCAGTTCGGTGACTAATGAAAAACTGTTTTTT. Translation gives CASSSVTNEKLFF.

The chain uses TRBV9 and TRBJ2-7, with a possible D match to TRBD1 (6 bases). The CDR3 has 18 residues. V was clipped by 0 bases and J by 3 bases, with 22 bases between them. Germline V gene sequence: CDR1 SGDLS, CDR2 YYNGEE. CDR3 in DNA: TGTGCCAGCAGCGTAGTAGGGGGACCCCAACCCCAGAGCTACGAGCAGTACGTC. Encoded protein: CASSVVGGPQPQSYEQYV.

This chain uses TRBV9 with TRBJ2-6, with 10 positions matching TRBD2. V was pared by 0 bases and J by 4 bases, with 4 bases of the junction left unmatched. CDR1 is SGDLS and CDR2 is YYNGEE in the germline V gene. The CDR3 has 17 residues. CDR3 in amino acids: CASSVGSGRGGANVLTF. The CDR3 nucleotides are TGTGCCAGCAGCGTAGGGAGCGGGAGGGGAGGGGCCAACGTCCTGACTTTC.

This clone has a single count. The V call is TRBV9, the J call TRBJ2-7, with a tentative D call TRBD2 (6 bases). V dropped 2 bases and J dropped 2 bases, with 14 bases sitting between them. The CDR3 consists of 15 residues. From germline, CDR1 is SGDLS and CDR2 YYNGEE. The CDR3 sequence: CASSVGGSGTYEQYF. The CDR3, as DNA: TGTGCCAGCAGCGTCGGTGGTAGCGGTACCTACGAGCAGTACTTC.

V gene TRBV29-1 combines with J gene TRBJ2-3; TRBD2 agrees at 13 bases. CDR1 and CDR2 from the germline V gene are SQVTM and ANQGSEA. The junction had 14 bases not matched to a gene; V was cut back by 7 bases and J by 4 bases. The CDR3 runs to 17 residues. CDR3 residues: CSGQLAGGPISADTQYF. In DNA, the CDR3 is TGCAGCGGGCAACTAGCGGGGGGGCCAATTAGCGCAGATACGCAGTATTTT.

V gene TRBV6-6 combines with J gene TRBJ1-2; D call uncertain. Germline CDR1 MNHNY, CDR2 SVGAGI (reference sequence). This CDR3 contains 14 residues. Trimming removed 6 bases from V and 4 bases from J, with 15 bases in between. As DNA, the CDR3 is TGTGCCAGCAGCTCCTCCGAGCCGGGCTATGGCTACACCTTC. Amino acid sequence: CASSSSEPGYGYTF.

The chain uses TRBV5-1 and TRBJ2-7; 10 bases match TRBD2. V lost 0 bases and J lost 5; bases outside the gene matches: 5. The CDR3 is 15 residues long. The V gene's germline CDR1 is SGHRS and CDR2 YFSETQ. The CDR3 loop is CASSLVPSGRDEQYF. CDR3 DNA sequence: TGCGCCAGCAGCTTGGTCCCTAGCGGGAGAGACGAGCAGTACTTC.

This sequence joins TRBV7-9 and TRBJ1-1; TRBD1 aligns across 7 bases. From germline, CDR1 is SEHNR and CDR2 FQNEAQ (reference sequence). There are 18 residues in the CDR3. V gave up 3 bases and J gave up 1 base; unmatched junction bases: 14. The CDR3 region is CASSFTSGTDNTNTEAFF. CDR3 in DNA: TGTGCCAGCAGCTTTACTTCCGGGACAGATAACACGAACACTGAAGCTTTCTTT.

The chain couples TRBV15 to TRBJ1-3; D gene uncertain. The CDR3 is 15 amino acids. The germline V gene encodes CDR1 LNHNV and CDR2 YYDKDF (reference sequence). The V gene lost 0 bases and the J gene lost 3 bases, with 9 bases spanning the gap. Written as DNA, the CDR3 is TGTGCCACCAGCAGAGATGCGGGTTTTGGAAACACCATATATTTT. Encoded protein: CATSRDAGFGNTIYF.

The genes are TRBV2 and TRBJ2-1; 7 bases map to TRBD1. CDR3 size: 14 residues. J gave up 2 bases and V 3 bases, and 1 base lay outside the gene matches. CDR1 and CDR2 (germline): SNHLY, FYNNEI. The CDR3: CASSEGTAYNEQFF. DNA of the CDR3: TGTGCCAGCAGTGAGGGGACAGCCTACAATGAGCAGTTCTTC.

The chain uses TRBV7-6 and TRBJ1-1; D possibly corresponds to TRBD1 (6 bases). V was trimmed by 0 bases and J by 8 bases, leaving 10 bases between them. Germline CDR1 SGHVS, CDR2 FNYEAQ. The CDR3 loop spans 13 amino acids. DNA for the CDR3: TGTGCCAGCAGCTTAGCGACGAGGGGGGAAGCTTTCTTT. This translates into CASSLATRGEAFF.

The genes are TRBV4-1 and TRBJ2-6, with a tentative D call TRBD2 (6 bases). This CDR3 contains 18 residues. V was pared by 0 bases and J by 4 bases, with 16 bases between. Germline values: CDR1 MGHRA, CDR2 YSYEKL. CDR3 residues: CASSQDPGGAGGANVLTF. CDR3 in DNA: TGCGCCAGCAGCCAAGATCCGGGCGGGGCTGGGGGGGCCAACGTCCTGACTTTC.

The chain employs TRBV6-2 or TRBV6-3 and TRBJ1-6, with 10 bases identical to TRBD1. Per the germline V gene, CDR1 is MNHEY and CDR2 is SVGEGT. The CDR3 has 18 amino acids. V gave up 0 bases and J gave up 5 bases; unmatched junction bases: 7. The CDR3 spells CASSYSPGQGWNNSPLHF. In DNA form, the CDR3 reads TGTGCCAGCAGTTACTCGCCGGGACAGGGGTGGAATAATTCACCCCTCCACTTT.

This chain links TRBV7-2 with TRBJ2-5; perhaps TRBD2 as D (6 bases). The CDR3 totals 14 residues. Deletions cut 3 bases from V and 2 bases from J, with 10 bases between. Germline-derived CDR1 and CDR2 are SGHTA and FQGNSA. CDR3 nucleotides: TGTGCCAGCAGCTTCCAGAGCGGGCAAGAGACCCAGTACTTC. Residues: CASSFQSGQETQYF.

This chain connects TRBV12-3 or TRBV12-4 to TRBJ1-4, with 7 bases lining up with TRBD1. With 6 bases clipped from V and 4 bases from J, the junction kept 2 bases outside the gene matches. This CDR3 has 13 amino acids. CDR3 sequence: CASRRDSNEKLFF. CDR3 in DNA: TGTGCCAGCAGGCGGGACAGTAATGAAAAACTGTTTTTT.

In this sample, this clone turned up a few times. The rearrangement uses TRBV7-9 and TRBJ2-3; 8 nucleotides align to TRBD2. Germline assignment: CDR1 SEHNR and CDR2 FQNEAQ (reference sequence). V trimming: 5 bases; J trimming: 3 bases; junction bases outside the gene matches: 16. The CDR3 contains 18 residues. As DNA, the CDR3 is TGTGCCAGCAGCCTACCCCGGAAGCGGGAGATTAGGACAGATACGCAGTATTTT. It specifies CASSLPRKREIRTDTQYF.

This chain connects TRBV18 to TRBJ1-1; 7 bases fit TRBD1. V lost 6 bases and J lost 0; bases outside the gene matches: 7. The length of the CDR3 is 15 residues. Per the germline V gene, CDR1 is KGHSH and CDR2 is LQKENI. The CDR3, as DNA: TGTGCCAGCTCGGCATTAGGGACAGTGAACACTGAAGCTTTCTTT. Protein sequence: CASSALGTVNTEAFF. Together with reference TRBV18 and TRBJ1-1, the CDR3 gives the full variable domain: NAGVMQNPRHLVRRRGQEARLRCSPMKGHSHVYWYRQLPEEGLKFMVYLQKENIIDESGMPKERFSAEFPKEGPSILRIQQVVRGDSAAYFCASSALGTVNTEAFFGQGTRLTVV.

V gene TRBV7-2 combines with J gene TRBJ1-6, with 7 bases matching TRBD1. V shed 4 bases, J shed 7 bases, and the junction held 4 bases outside the gene matches. CDR1 SGHTA and CDR2 FQGNSA come from the germline V gene. CDR3 length equals 14 residues. The CDR3 DNA reads as TGTGCCAGCAGCTCGGGACAGCCGAATTCACCCCTCCACTTT. It encodes CASSSGQPNSPLHF.

The gene calls are TRBV21-1 and TRBJ2-5; TRBD2 is the table's D call and was not checked against the DNA. TRBV21-1 is a recognized pseudogene. The CDR3 spans 15 residues. In DNA, the CDR3 is TGTGCCAGCAGCAAAGATCGGGGGGCCCAAGAGACCCAGTACTTC. Amino acid sequence: CASSKDRGAQETQYF.

This chain connects TRBV12-3 or TRBV12-4 to TRBJ2-2; D is uncertain. The CDR3 has 13 amino acids. V lost 6 bases, J lost 5 bases, and 10 bases lay in between. The CDR3 protein is CASSWSGTGELFF. The CDR3 DNA follows: TGTGCCAGCAGCTGGAGTGGGACCGGGGAGCTGTTTTTT.

The chain joins TRBV19 to TRBJ2-2; D may be TRBD2 (7 bases). Germline V gene lookup returns CDR1 LNHDA and CDR2 SQIVND (reference sequence). The CDR3 totals 15 residues. Deletions cut 3 bases from V and 2 bases from J, with 10 bases between. This CDR3 reads CASSIGGLNTGELFF. The DNA of the CDR3 is TGTGCCAGTAGTATCGGGGGGCTCAACACCGGGGAGCTGTTTTTT.

The chain employs TRBV15 and TRBJ1-5, with no clear D. CDR1 and CDR2 from the germline V gene are LNHNV and YYDKDF (reference sequence). V dropped 0 bases and J dropped 7 bases, with 13 bases sitting between them. The CDR3 consists of 15 residues. CDR3 protein: CATSRDGVRSQPQHF. The CDR3 DNA sequence: TGTGCCACCAGCAGAGATGGCGTAAGGAGCCAGCCCCAGCATTTT.

This chain uses TRBV4-1 with TRBJ1-5; 8 positions agree with TRBD1. CDR1 and CDR2 (germline): MGHRA, YSYEKL. There are 17 residues in the CDR3. With 0 bases clipped from V and 9 bases from J, the junction kept 13 bases outside the gene matches. CDR3 nucleotide sequence: TGCGCCAGCAGCCAAGAGGGACGGACAGGGCTTAGTCGGCCCCAGCATTTT. Translation: CASSQEGRTGLSRPQHF.

This chain uses TRBV19 with TRBJ2-3; TRBD2 is a possible D gene (6 bases). The germline CDR1 and CDR2 sequences are LNHDA and SQIVND (reference sequence). The CDR3 has 14 residues. Trimming shortened V by 8 bases and J by 0 bases, and 12 bases separated the two germline ends. CDR3 DNA: TGTGCCAGTTCCCTGGGAGGCAGCACAGATACGCAGTATTTT. Translated: CASSLGGSTDTQYF.